Each of the 27 T cell receptor beta chains below was sequenced from the same sample in a study of OX40 agonist ivuxolimab in advanced cancers. Profiling relied on immunoSEQ multiplex PCR, and the TCRdb table lists in-frame clones only, not all of them. The sample has some 48,000 clones; about three quarters are singletons. Sequenced material: CD4+ or CD8+ T cells sorted from blood, taken in a trial of the OX40 agonist ivuxolimab. The receptors here all came from an adult with an advanced solid tumor such as melanoma, head and neck, liver or kidney cancer.

The V gene is TRBV14, the J gene TRBJ2-4; D is possibly TRBD1 or TRBD2 (5 bases each). V lost 1 base and J 0 bases, leaving 10 bases between the germline ends. The germline V gene has CDR1 SGHDN and CDR2 FVKESK. The CDR3 is 16 residues long. CDR3 loop: CASSQATGTAKNIQYF. The CDR3 nucleotides are TGTGCCAGCAGCCAAGCGACGGGGACAGCCAAAAACATTCAGTACTTC.

This chain joins TRBV27 and TRBJ2-4, with unresolved D. V was cut by 0 bases and J by 8 bases, with 11 bases left in between. Germline CDR1 is MNHEY and CDR2 is SMNVEV (reference sequence). The CDR3 has 14 amino acids. CDR3 residues: CASSLSGIGDIQYF. The CDR3 DNA reads as TGTGCCAGCAGTTTATCAGGGATAGGAGACATTCAGTACTTC.

The CDR3 spells CASSETEGSTDTQYF. In DNA form, the CDR3 reads TGTGCCAGCAGTGAAACTGAAGGGTCCACAGATACGCAGTATTTT. V is TRBV6-1 and J is TRBJ2-3; D call uncertain. Trimming left V 2 bases short and J 2 bases short, with 11 bases between. This CDR3 comprises 15 residues. The germline CDR1 and CDR2 sequences are MNHNS and SASEGT.

The chain couples TRBV6-1 to TRBJ1-1; TRBD1 matches at 7 bases. Germline-derived CDR1 and CDR2 are MNHNS and SASEGT. The CDR3 covers 14 residues. J gave up 2 bases and V 4 bases, and 4 bases lay outside the gene matches. In DNA form, the CDR3 reads TGTGCCAGCAGTGTTCACAGGGGTAACACTGAAGCTTTCTTT. Protein product: CASSVHRGNTEAFF.

The CDR3 sequence is CASSHDWDRAGEKLFF. CDR3 sequence (DNA): TGCGCCAGCAGCCATGATTGGGACAGGGCGGGTGAAAAACTGTTTTTT. The chain uses TRBV4-1 and TRBJ1-4; 9 bases are shared with TRBD1. The CDR3 is 16 residues long. J lost 7 bases, V lost 3 bases, and 9 bases had no gene match. CDR1 and CDR2 (germline): MGHRA, YSYEKL.

The V gene is TRBV7-9, the J gene TRBJ2-5; TRBD1 matches 7 bases. The CDR3 has 16 residues. The ends lost 5 bases at V and 7 bases at J; junction bases unmatched: 16. Germline CDR1 SEHNR, CDR2 FQNEAQ (reference sequence). CDR3 residues: CASSLNLGQYRATQYF. For the CDR3, the DNA is TGTGCCAGCAGCCTGAACTTGGGACAGTACAGGGCGACCCAGTACTTC.

The chain has TRBV10-1 and TRBJ2-1; a possible D gene is TRBD2 (6 bases). Per the germline V gene, CDR1 is WNHNN and CDR2 is SYGVQD (reference sequence). The V gene lost 3 bases and the J gene lost 5 bases, with 14 bases spanning the gap. The CDR3 totals 15 residues. CDR3 bases: TGCGCCAGCAGTGAAGTAAGCGGGTTAGACAATGAGCAGTTCTTC. Its translation is CASSEVSGLDNEQFF.

This sequence joins TRBV6-5 and TRBJ1-6, with D uncertain. The CDR3 extends over 14 amino acids. Germline CDR1 MNHEY, CDR2 SVGAGI. V gave up 6 bases and J gave up 4 bases, with 10 bases separating them. The CDR3 region is CASSPVGYNSPLHF. In nucleotides, the CDR3 is TGTGCCAGCAGCCCCGTGGGATATAATTCACCCCTCCACTTT.

In this sample, this clone turned up once. CDR3 residues: CASSLEGTAPQYF. In DNA, the CDR3 is TGTGCCAGCAGCTTAGAGGGGACAGCTCCTCAGTACTTC. The chain uses TRBV7-9 and TRBJ2-5, with 7 positions matching TRBD1. This CDR3 spans 13 amino acids. Looked up from germline, CDR1 is SEHNR and CDR2 is FQNEAQ (reference sequence). V lost 1 base, J lost 11 bases, and 7 bases stayed unmatched.

The chain carries TRBV10-3 and TRBJ2-3, with 10 bases matching TRBD2. Germline V gene data show CDR1 as ENHRY and CDR2 as SYGVKD. The J segment lost 6 bases and the V segment lost 1 base, leaving 7 bases of the junction unmatched. The CDR3 has 16 amino acids. The CDR3 spells CAISELGGLAADTQYF. As DNA, the CDR3 is TGTGCCATCAGTGAGTTGGGAGGACTAGCGGCCGATACGCAGTATTTT.

The chain couples TRBV18 to TRBJ1-1, with D uncertain. Deletions cut 2 bases from V and 11 bases from J, with 12 bases between. Germline assignment: CDR1 KGHSH and CDR2 LQKENI. The CDR3 loop spans 12 amino acids. The DNA of the CDR3 is TGTGCCAGCTCACCAGGGCAGGCGACGGCTTTCTTT. Protein product: CASSPGQATAFF.

The V and J genes are TRBV5-4 and TRBJ2-7; TRBD2 aligns across 9 bases. J lost 6 bases, V lost 2 bases, and 9 bases had no gene match. This CDR3 comprises 15 residues. Germline loops: CDR1 SGHNT, CDR2 YYREEE (reference sequence). CDR3 protein: CASSFRGSGSLEQYF. DNA for the CDR3: TGTGCCAGCAGCTTTAGAGGTAGCGGGAGTCTCGAGCAGTACTTC.

This chain links TRBV18 with TRBJ2-5; D may match TRBD1 or TRBD2 (5 bases each). CDR3 length: 12 amino acids. The germline V gene has CDR1 KGHSH and CDR2 LQKENI. Trimming pared 3 bases from V and 13 bases from J, leaving 15 bases between. This CDR3 reads CASSPAGGQGYF. The CDR3 coding sequence is TGTGCCAGCTCACCGGCTGGCGGGCAGGGGTACTTC.

The chain has TRBV7-2 and TRBJ2-7, with TRBD1 matching over 9 bases. V was pared by 4 bases and J by 3 bases, with 4 bases of the junction left unmatched. This CDR3 has 14 amino acids. The germline V gene has CDR1 SGHTA and CDR2 FQGNSA. DNA of the CDR3: TGTGCCAGCAGCTATACAGGGGGCGGCTACGAGCAGTACTTC. It yields the protein CASSYTGGGYEQYF.

J is TRBJ2-7 and V is TRBV2; 8 bases agree with TRBD2. Germline CDR1 is SNHLY and CDR2 is FYNNEI. The CDR3 contains 13 residues. Losses at the gene ends were 11 bases for V and 0 bases for J; bases not matched to a gene: 6. The CDR3 DNA is TGTGCCGGCACCGGGGGGGGCTCCTACGAGCAGTACTTC. Translating it yields CAGTGGGSYEQYF.

The sample holds a few counts of this clone. The chain combines TRBV5-1 with TRBJ2-5; 12 bases line up with TRBD2. Germline assignment: CDR1 SGHRS and CDR2 YFSETQ. Trimming cost V 4 bases and J 1 base; bases outside gene matches: 5. The CDR3 extends over 16 amino acids. CDR3 protein: CASSRRTSGVQETQYF. Written as DNA, the CDR3 is TGCGCCAGCAGCCGAAGGACTAGCGGGGTCCAAGAGACCCAGTACTTC.

V and J are TRBV5-8 and TRBJ2-6; TRBD2 aligns across 11 bases. Germline lookup yields CDR1 SGHTS and CDR2 YDEGEE. There are 18 residues in the CDR3. Trimming cost V 3 bases and J 0 bases; bases outside gene matches: 5. CDR3 in DNA: TGTGCCAGCAGCTCGGGACTAGCGGAGAGCTCTGGGGCCAACGTCCTGACTTTC. This encodes CASSSGLAESSGANVLTF.

The rearrangement links TRBV10-3 to TRBJ1-1, with TRBD1 identical over 12 bases. V was clipped by 8 bases and J by 4 bases; unmatched bases: 11. This CDR3 contains 16 residues. Germline assignment: CDR1 ENHRY and CDR2 SYGVKD. The CDR3 reads CAILPGQGARRTEAFF. Here the CDR3 DNA reads TGTGCCATCCTCCCGGGACAGGGGGCGCGACGCACTGAAGCTTTCTTT.

The chain links TRBV18 to TRBJ2-2, with 9 nucleotides matching TRBD2. This CDR3 comprises 19 residues. The junction had 10 bases not matched to a gene; V was cut back by 2 bases and J by 0 bases. Germline-derived CDR1 and CDR2 are KGHSH and LQKENI. The chain's CDR3 is CASSPMALAGVSNTGELFF. The CDR3 region has the DNA TGTGCCAGCTCACCAATGGCGTTAGCGGGAGTCTCGAACACCGGGGAGCTGTTTTTT. The full variable domain, its missing parts supplied by reference TRBV18 and TRBJ2-2, is NAGVMQNPRHLVRRRGQEARLRCSPMKGHSHVYWYRQLPEEGLKFMVYLQKENIIDESGMPKERFSAEFPKEGPSILRIQQVVRGDSAAYFCASSPMALAGVSNTGELFFGEGSRLTVL.

The chain carries TRBV5-4 and TRBJ1-1; no clear D. The germline V and J ends were trimmed by 0 bases and 2 bases, with 11 bases remaining between them. Germline lookup yields CDR1 SGHNT and CDR2 YYREEE (reference sequence). The CDR3 totals 15 residues. This chain's CDR3 is CASSLVGQTNTEAFF. The CDR3 DNA reads as TGTGCCAGCAGCTTGGTTGGGCAGACAAACACTGAAGCTTTCTTT.

This clone was seen once. The chain is built from TRBV6-5 and TRBJ2-4; the D gene is possibly TRBD1 (6 bases). With 6 bases removed from V and 4 bases from J, the gap between germline ends came to 16 bases. Germline CDR1 MNHEY, CDR2 SVGAGI. The length of the CDR3 is 15 residues. The CDR3 region is CASSRADRRKNIQYF. The CDR3 bases are TGTGCCAGCAGCCGCGCCGACAGGCGGAAAAACATTCAGTACTTC.

This clone was seen only a few times. The CDR3 region is CASGLIIRTLRGYNEQFF. The CDR3 nucleotides are TGTGCTAGTGGTTTGATAATACGGACTCTACGGGGGTACAATGAGCAGTTCTTC. The rearrangement links TRBV12-5 to TRBJ2-1; D may be TRBD2 (6 bases). Germline assignment: CDR1 LGHNT and CDR2 FRNRAP. V was pared by 2 bases and J by 4 bases, with 21 bases between. CDR3 length: 18 amino acids.

This sequence joins TRBV9 and TRBJ2-3; 13 bases fit TRBD2. Trimming at V came to 4 bases and at J to 5 bases, leaving 7 bases not matched to a gene. The germline gives CDR1 SGDLS, CDR2 YYNGEE. The CDR3 consists of 16 residues. The CDR3 DNA sequence: TGTGCCAGCAGCCCTAGGACTAGCGGGAGCTTAGATACGCAGTATTTT. Translating gives CASSPRTSGSLDTQYF.

The rearrangement joins TRBV7-2 to TRBJ2-2; weak D call: TRBD1 (6 bases). The germline CDR1 and CDR2 sequences are SGHTA and FQGNSA. Trimming stripped 6 bases from V and 4 bases from J, with 15 bases between. The CDR3 sequence is 15 residues long. CDR3 DNA: TGTGCCAGCAGTCCAAACAGGGTCCGCACCGGGGAGCTGTTTTTT. Protein sequence: CASSPNRVRTGELFF.

The chain has TRBV4-1 and TRBJ2-1; 8 bases match TRBD2. Losses at the gene ends were 2 bases for V and 5 bases for J; bases not matched to a gene: 8. Germline loops: CDR1 MGHRA, CDR2 YSYEKL. The CDR3 is 16 residues long. The CDR3 is CASSQRWGLGNNEQFF. CDR3 DNA: TGCGCCAGCAGCCAAAGGTGGGGACTAGGAAACAATGAGCAGTTCTTC.

The chain employs TRBV5-1 and TRBJ2-2; D ambiguous. Germline CDR1 and CDR2: SGHRS and YFSETQ. V lost 1 base, J lost 1 base, and 5 bases lay in between. The CDR3 has 14 residues. In DNA form, the CDR3 reads TGCGCCAGCAGCTTGTACGGGAACACCGGGGAGCTGTTTTTT. It translates to CASSLYGNTGELFF.

In this sample, this clone turned up a few times. The chain links TRBV9 to TRBJ1-5; TRBD1 agrees at 8 bases. The germline CDR1 and CDR2 sequences are SGDLS and YYNGEE. V dropped 2 bases and J dropped 6; count of bases not matched to a gene: 4. CDR3 length: 14 residues. The CDR3 DNA follows: TGTGCCAGCAGCGTTGGGACAGGAGGTCAGCCCCAGCATTTT. Translating it yields CASSVGTGGQPQHF.